This paragraph reports one TCR beta chain. Using its own MiXCR run on the RACE reads, TCRdb lists one record per CDR3 protein. The data hold 100,000 to 120,000 distinct CDR3 sequences, with about 34% observed a single time. Time point meaning: patch test 3, about 24 weeks after DPC sensitization. The treatment is: therapeutic diphenylcyclopropenone sensitization with weekly scalp DPC. The source of the sample is a study of human T cells and chemical hapten exposure. This CDR3 has 14 amino acids. Looked up from germline, CDR1 is MNHNY and CDR2 is SVGAGI (reference sequence). Trimming shortened V by 4 bases and J by 1 base, and 10 bases separated the two germline ends.

Here the sequenced sample was whole blood, taken in connection with sensitization to the hapten diphenylcyclopropenone (DPC). This TCR was recovered from a man in his forties or fifties with alopecia areata. Some clones in this sample may be carry-over from other donors' samples. The rearrangement joins TRBV6-6 to TRBJ1-1, with a possible D match to TRBD1 (5 bases). CDR3 sequence: CASSSQAPNTEAFF. In DNA form, the CDR3 reads TGTGCCAGCAGTTCACAGGCTCCGAACACTGAAGCTTTCTTT.